The present T cell receptor (beta chain) was sequenced within a study of blood T cell repertoires in COVID-19. Across the whole study: COVID-19 samples, acute and convalescent, were from the United States, Italy and Spain. The cDNA or gDNA used as material had been derived from T cells, B-cell-depleted T cells, or PBMCs.

The authors' processing: Amplification with reference gene primers provided the estimates of nucleated cell counts. Profiling relied on immunoSEQ multiplex PCR, and the TCRdb table lists in-frame clones only, not all of them. The V and J calls and clone size are taken from that table; D and trimming were inferred from the DNA. Of more than 85,000 clones in the sample, roughly 80% were seen once. The origin of this receptor is a human donor in a cohort sampled during active COVID-19. Sequencing was done on a sample of peripheral blood.

The CDR3 reads CASSPTQGSRAYEQYF. CDR3 sequence (DNA): TGTGCCAGCTCACCAACACAGGGGAGTAGAGCTTACGAGCAGTACTTC. The chain is built from TRBV18 and TRBJ2-7; 7 nucleotides agree with TRBD1. J gave up 4 bases and V 2 bases, and 11 bases lay outside the gene matches. This CDR3 has 16 amino acids. Germline V gene sequence: CDR1 KGHSH, CDR2 LQKENI.